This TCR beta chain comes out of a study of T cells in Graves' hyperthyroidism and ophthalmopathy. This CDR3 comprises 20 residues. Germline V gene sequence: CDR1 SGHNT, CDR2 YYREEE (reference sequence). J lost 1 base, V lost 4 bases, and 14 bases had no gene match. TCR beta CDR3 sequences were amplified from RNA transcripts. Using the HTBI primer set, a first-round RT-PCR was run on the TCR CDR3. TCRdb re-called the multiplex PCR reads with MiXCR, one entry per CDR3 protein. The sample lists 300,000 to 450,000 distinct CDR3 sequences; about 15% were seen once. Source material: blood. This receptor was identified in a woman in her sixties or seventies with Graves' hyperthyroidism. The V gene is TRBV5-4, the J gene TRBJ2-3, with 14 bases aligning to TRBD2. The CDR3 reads CASSRGLGLAGERGTDTQYF. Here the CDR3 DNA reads TGTGCCAGCAGCAGAGGTCTGGGACTAGCGGGAGAACGGGGCACAGATACGCAGTATTTT.